This TCR beta chain was observed in a study of blood T cell repertoires in COVID-19. Method: immunoSEQ multiplex PCR; TCRdb's copy keeps in-frame clones and lacks some. The sample records approximately 150,000 clones, roughly 81% being singletons. J gave up 2 bases and V 4 bases, and 9 bases lay outside the gene matches. This CDR3 region has 18 residues. Germline assignment: CDR1 LNHNV and CDR2 YYDKDF (reference sequence). This clone has just a few counts. This TCR was sampled from a man aged 35 to 55 with acute or convalescent COVID-19. The chain carries TRBV15 and TRBJ1-6; 9 nucleotides match TRBD1. Sequencing was carried out using peripheral blood. The CDR3 is CATSNRGLLVPYNSPLHF. The CDR3 DNA reads TGTGCCACCAGCAACAGGGGGCTCCTCGTTCCCTATAATTCACCCCTCCACTTT.